This TCR beta chain was identified during a study of blood T cell repertoires in COVID-19. As for the study in general: From T cells, B-cell-depleted T cells, or PBMCs came the material, which was cDNA or gDNA.

The CDR3 is 15 amino acids. Germline V gene lookup returns CDR1 MNHNY and CDR2 SVGAGI (reference sequence). V was pared by 6 bases and J by 6 bases, with 8 bases of the junction left unmatched. This clone turned up a few times. Profiling relied on immunoSEQ multiplex PCR, and the TCRdb table lists in-frame clones only, not all of them. Here the sample spans approximately 68,000 clones, about 83% being singletons. The chain joins TRBV6-6 to TRBJ1-5, with 10 bases matching TRBD1. Sequenced: peripheral blood. The source of this sequence is a woman aged 55-69 years with acute or convalescent COVID-19. Written as DNA, the CDR3 is TGTGCCAGCAGATCCGACAGGGGGCCCGCTCAGCCCCAGCATTTT. Protein sequence: CASRSDRGPAQPQHF.